This T cell receptor beta chain comes out of a study of T cell repertoires in ileal Crohn's disease. The CDR3 length is 15 residues. The V and J ends lost 1 base and 11 bases, in that order; junction bases with no gene match: 9. CDR1 is MNHNS, CDR2 SASEGT, per germline. Method: immunoSEQ multiplex PCR; TCRdb's copy keeps in-frame clones and lacks some. The data show around 15,000 clones, with 75% to 85% seen just once and 4% to 5% held by the top ten. V gene TRBV6-1 combines with J gene TRBJ1-1; TRBD1 matches 11 bases. The source of this sequence is an adult with Crohn's disease. The specimen sequenced was ileal tissue. The CDR3 sequence is CASSEVPGQGVRAFF. CDR3 DNA: TGTGCCAGCAGTGAAGTCCCGGGACAGGGGGTTCGGGCTTTCTTT.